Listed here are 18 T cell receptor beta chains from one sample, sequenced in a study of T cell responses to AZD1222 COVID-19 vaccine. The method was immunoSEQ multiplex PCR; TCRdb's version includes in-frame clones alone and lacks a portion of them. The table shows about 150,000 clones, with roughly 90% occurring only once. This sample comprised peripheral blood, obtained 28 days after the second AZD1222 dose. Receptor source: an adult who received the AZD1222 COVID-19 vaccine.

The chain carries TRBV28 and TRBJ2-1; TRBD1 aligns across 9 bases. The junction had 13 bases not matched to a gene; V was cut back by 5 bases and J by 5 bases. The CDR3 is made up of 17 amino acids. The V gene's germline CDR1 is MDHEN and CDR2 SYDVKM. Here the CDR3 DNA reads TGTGCCAGCAGTCCGACAGGGGGACCTAGGGGGCACAATGAGCAGTTCTTC. Protein product: CASSPTGGPRGHNEQFF.

The chain combines TRBV19 with TRBJ2-1; weak D call: TRBD2 (6 bases). CDR3 length equals 15 residues. Between the trimmed V and J ends, which lost 5 bases and 9 bases, there was a span of 20 bases. The germline gives CDR1 LNHDA, CDR2 SQIVND (reference sequence). The CDR3, as DNA: TGTGCCAGTAGTGCCCCACTACGGGTGGGGGGTGAGCAGTTCTTC. Translation gives CASSAPLRVGGEQFF.

V gene TRBV6-5 combines with J gene TRBJ2-7; the D is unclear. CDR3 size: 13 residues. Germline CDR1 reads MNHEY; CDR2 reads SVGAGI. Trimming left V 4 bases short and J 6 bases short, with 13 bases between. The CDR3 DNA reads as TGTGCCAGCAGTTCGCCCCAAGGAGTCGAGCAGTACTTC. It is translated as CASSSPQGVEQYF.

This chain joins TRBV18 and TRBJ1-1; D is unresolved. The CDR3 covers 15 residues. V was clipped by 3 bases and J by 5 bases, with 16 bases between them. Germline values: CDR1 KGHSH, CDR2 LQKENI. CDR3 coding DNA: TGTGCCAGCTCACCCACCCAGGAAAGGAATACTGAAGCTTTCTTT. Translation gives CASSPTQERNTEAFF.

The genes are TRBV25-1 and TRBJ1-2; 7 bases are shared with TRBD1. V trimming: 8 bases; J trimming: 1 base; junction bases outside the gene matches: 7. In germline, CDR1 is MGHDK, CDR2 SYGVNS. The CDR3 extends over 14 amino acids. CDR3 amino acids: CASGAGGLNYGYTF. CDR3 coding DNA: TGTGCCAGCGGCGCAGGGGGGCTTAACTATGGCTACACCTTC.

The genes are TRBV4-2 and TRBJ2-3; 8 nucleotides agree with TRBD2. Trimming took 8 bases from V and 1 from J; bases not matched to a gene: 17. The germline V gene has CDR1 LGHNA and CDR2 YNFKEQ. This CDR3 has 18 residues. This CDR3 is CASARTSAGGGGTDTQYF. The CDR3 bases are TGTGCCAGCGCCAGAACTAGCGCGGGAGGCGGAGGCACAGATACGCAGTATTTT.

CDR3 coding DNA: TGTGCCAGTAGTAAGGGACTAGCGGGAGCAAATGAGCAGTTCTTC. Its protein is CASSKGLAGANEQFF. V and J are TRBV19 and TRBJ2-1; TRBD2 matches 14 bases. With 4 bases clipped from V and 7 bases from J, the junction kept 3 bases outside the gene matches. Per the germline V gene, CDR1 is LNHDA and CDR2 is SQIVND (reference sequence). This CDR3 is built from 15 residues.

This clone was detected once. This chain uses TRBV20-1 with TRBJ2-7; D is ambiguous. Germline V CDR1 and CDR2: DFQATT, SNEGSKA (reference sequence). The CDR3 loop spans 11 amino acids. Trimming took 6 bases from V and 3 from J, leaving 9 bases between them. The CDR3 nucleotides are TGCAGTGCACCTACCCGCTACGAGCAGTACTTC. It specifies CSAPTRYEQYF.

The chain employs TRBV4-3 and TRBJ2-3; D is unresolved. Trimming shortened V by 0 bases and J by 1 base, and 8 bases separated the two germline ends. Germline CDR1 reads LGHNA; CDR2 reads YSLEER. The CDR3 consists of 15 residues. The CDR3 is CASSQEKFGTDTQYF. The CDR3 DNA follows: TGCGCCAGCAGCCAAGAAAAGTTTGGCACAGATACGCAGTATTTT.

V and J are TRBV7-2 and TRBJ2-2; no definite D call. The CDR3 consists of 16 residues. The germline V gene has CDR1 SGHTA and CDR2 FQGNSA. Trimming removed 3 bases from V and 2 bases from J, with 13 bases in between. CDR3 sequence (DNA): TGTGCCAGCAGCTTGGGGTGGGCAATTAACACCGGGGAGCTGTTTTTT. Amino acids: CASSLGWAINTGELFF.

The J gene is TRBJ2-4, the V gene TRBV11-3; 12 positions match TRBD1. CDR1 SGHNT and CDR2 YENEEA come from the germline V gene. The CDR3 has 17 residues. V lost 5 bases and J lost 1; bases outside the gene matches: 6. CDR3: CASSPGQGALAKNIQYF. The CDR3 DNA sequence: TGTGCCAGCAGCCCGGGACAGGGGGCTCTGGCCAAAAACATTCAGTACTTC.

In DNA, the CDR3 is TGTGCCACCAGCAGAGAGGCGGCCCCCTACAATGAGCAGTTCTTC. It codes for CATSREAAPYNEQFF. V usage is TRBV15 and J usage is TRBJ2-1; D gene uncertain. V was cut by 0 bases and J by 2 bases, with 8 bases left in between. The CDR3 spans 15 residues. Germline V gives CDR1 LNHNV, CDR2 YYDKDF (reference sequence).

V gene TRBV2 combines with J gene TRBJ2-1, with D possibly called TRBD1 or TRBD2 (6 bases each). V lost 6 bases, J lost 3 bases, and 15 bases lay in between. Germline CDR1 reads SNHLY; CDR2 reads FYNNEI. The CDR3 sequence is 15 residues long. The CDR3 nucleotides are TGTGCCAGCAGCCAATTGAGGGGGGACTACAATGAGCAGTTCTTC. Amino acids: CASSQLRGDYNEQFF.

The chain joins TRBV7-2 to TRBJ1-2; TRBD1 matches 11 bases. V was pared by 4 bases and J by 7 bases, with 2 bases of the junction left unmatched. The germline V gene encodes CDR1 SGHTA and CDR2 FQGNSA. The CDR3 runs 13 residues. This CDR3 reads CASSWTGGSGYTF. CDR3 coding DNA: TGTGCCAGCAGCTGGACAGGGGGCAGTGGCTACACCTTC.

This CDR3 reads CASSQDRETQYF. The CDR3 nucleotides are TGTGCCAGCAGCCAAGATCGCGAGACCCAGTACTTC. The chain uses TRBV3-1 (or the pseudogene TRBV3-2) and TRBJ2-5, with no clear D. The CDR3 totals 12 residues. Germline V CDR1 and CDR2: LGHDT, YNNKEL (reference sequence). V was trimmed by 0 bases and J by 5 bases, leaving 4 bases between them.

V is TRBV5-1 and J is TRBJ1-2; 9 bases align to TRBD1. This CDR3 is 18 amino acids long. The germline V gene encodes CDR1 SGHRS and CDR2 YFSETQ. V trimming: 3 bases; J trimming: 0 bases; junction bases outside the gene matches: 12. CDR3 nucleotides: TGCGCCAGCAGCTCGGTGGTAGGACAGGGGAGTACTAACTATGGCTACACCTTC. Amino acids: CASSSVVGQGSTNYGYTF.

The rearrangement links TRBV5-5 to TRBJ1-6, with no clear D. The CDR3 is 13 residues long. CDR1 and CDR2 (germline): SGHKS, YYEKEE (reference sequence). Between the trimmed V and J ends, which lost 1 base and 2 bases, there was a span of 1 base. DNA of the CDR3: TGTGCCAGCAGCTTGCCCTATAATTCACCCCTCCACTTT. Translation: CASSLPYNSPLHF.

The chain employs TRBV12-3 or TRBV12-4 and TRBJ1-4; D is uncertain. This CDR3 region has 12 residues. V gave up 7 bases and J gave up 7 bases, with 10 bases separating them. CDR3 coding DNA: TGTGCCAGCAACCAAATCGGTGAAAAACTGTTTTTT. Translation gives CASNQIGEKLFF.